Listed below are T cell receptor beta chains from one sample, sequenced in a study of T cell responses to AZD1222 COVID-19 vaccine. The protocol was immunoSEQ multiplex PCR, while the TCRdb copy is restricted to in-frame clones and leaves out a portion. The repertoire holds roughly 250,000 clones, with approximately 93% as singletons. Here the sequenced sample was peripheral blood, taken on day 0 of AZD1222 vaccination. Source of these receptors: an adult in good health. The CDR3 runs from the conserved cysteine through the conserved F or W. Each record gives: D gene, clone size, J gene, V gene, CDR3 protein, CDR3 DNA. A D gene is named only where the DNA matches it firmly. The size of a clone is reported for some rows only, either as once, few or many, or as a class for expanded clones.

d_call: -
clone_size: -
j_call: TRBJ1-2
v_call: TRBV6-5
cdr3_aa: CASSYAGNYGYTF
cdr3_nt: TGTGCCAGCAGTTACGCCGGGAACTATGGCTACACCTTC

d_call: -
clone_size: -
j_call: TRBJ1-4
v_call: TRBV7-2
cdr3_aa: CASSPSGATNEKLFF
cdr3_nt: TGTGCCAGCAGCCCTTCAGGGGCAACTAATGAAAAACTGTTTTTT

d_call: TRBD1
clone_size: once
j_call: TRBJ2-3
v_call: TRBV6-5
cdr3_aa: CAGSLGGWDDTQYF
cdr3_nt: TGTGCCGGGTCCTTAGGGGGCTGGGACGATACGCAGTATTTT

d_call: TRBD1
clone_size: -
j_call: TRBJ1-3
v_call: TRBV7-9
cdr3_aa: CASSSGQWKPIYF
cdr3_nt: TGTGCCAGCAGCTCGGGACAGTGGAAACCCATATATTTT

d_call: -
clone_size: -
j_call: TRBJ1-5
v_call: TRBV28
cdr3_aa: CASSPTATGRYQPQHF
cdr3_nt: TGTGCCAGCAGCCCCACCGCAACAGGGAGGTACCAGCCCCAGCATTTT

d_call: -
clone_size: -
j_call: TRBJ1-1
v_call: TRBV6-6
cdr3_aa: CATTGSMNTEAFF
cdr3_nt: TGTGCCACGACAGGCAGTATGAACACTGAAGCTTTCTTT

d_call: TRBD1
clone_size: -
j_call: TRBJ1-2
v_call: TRBV7-3
cdr3_aa: CASSKGDRNYGYTF
cdr3_nt: TGTGCCAGCAGCAAGGGGGACAGGAACTATGGCTACACCTTC

d_call: TRBD2
clone_size: -
j_call: TRBJ2-1
v_call: TRBV6-4
cdr3_aa: CASSDPLAGGNNEQFF
cdr3_nt: TGTGCCAGCAGTGACCCACTAGCGGGGGGCAACAATGAGCAGTTCTTC

d_call: -
clone_size: -
j_call: TRBJ1-6
v_call: TRBV11-2
cdr3_aa: CASSSAVRGNSPLHF
cdr3_nt: TGTGCCAGCAGCTCCGCCGTCCGCGGTAATTCACCCCTCCACTTT

d_call: -
clone_size: -
j_call: TRBJ1-5
v_call: TRBV28
cdr3_aa: CASSEQGLQHF
cdr3_nt: TGTGCCAGCAGTGAACAGGGTCTCCAGCATTTT

d_call: TRBD2
clone_size: -
j_call: TRBJ2-7
v_call: TRBV28
cdr3_aa: CASSLGGQGYEQYF
cdr3_nt: TGTGCCAGCAGTTTGGGAGGGCAGGGCTACGAGCAGTACTTC

d_call: -
clone_size: -
j_call: TRBJ1-2
v_call: TRBV5-1
cdr3_aa: CASSQQRNYGYTF
cdr3_nt: TGCGCCAGCAGCCAACAGCGTAACTATGGCTACACCTTC

d_call: -
clone_size: -
j_call: TRBJ2-1
v_call: TRBV7-9
cdr3_aa: CASTLQVGEQFF
cdr3_nt: TGTGCCAGCACCCTGCAAGTCGGTGAGCAGTTCTTC

d_call: -
clone_size: -
j_call: TRBJ2-7
v_call: TRBV2
cdr3_aa: CASSEEGGTVYEQYF
cdr3_nt: TGTGCCAGCAGTGAAGAAGGCGGGACGGTCTACGAGCAGTACTTC

d_call: -
clone_size: -
j_call: TRBJ1-5
v_call: TRBV20-1
cdr3_aa: CSASAGMVVNQPQHF
cdr3_nt: TGCAGTGCTAGTGCCGGGATGGTGGTCAATCAGCCCCAGCATTTT

d_call: TRBD1
clone_size: -
j_call: TRBJ1-5
v_call: TRBV3-1/TRBV3-2
cdr3_aa: CASSPRTGSNQPQHF
cdr3_nt: TGTGCCAGCAGCCCACGGACAGGTTCCAATCAGCCCCAGCATTTT

d_call: -
clone_size: -
j_call: TRBJ1-2
v_call: TRBV9
cdr3_aa: CASSSTGQVVGYTF
cdr3_nt: TGTGCCAGCAGCTCTACCGGCCAAGTGGTTGGCTACACCTTC

d_call: -
clone_size: once
j_call: TRBJ1-1
v_call: TRBV5-4
cdr3_aa: CASSLEWAGANTEAFF
cdr3_nt: TGTGCCAGCAGCTTGGAATGGGCAGGAGCTAACACTGAAGCTTTCTTT

d_call: TRBD2
clone_size: once
j_call: TRBJ2-1
v_call: TRBV7-3
cdr3_aa: CASSPQRGEGEQFF
cdr3_nt: TGTGCCAGCAGCCCTCAGCGGGGGGAGGGTGAGCAGTTCTTC

d_call: -
clone_size: -
j_call: TRBJ1-1
v_call: TRBV5-6
cdr3_aa: CASSLLPDTEAFF
cdr3_nt: TGTGCCAGCAGCTTGTTGCCAGACACTGAAGCTTTCTTT

d_call: -
clone_size: -
j_call: TRBJ1-1
v_call: TRBV4-1
cdr3_aa: CASSSPQVRNTEAFF
cdr3_nt: TGCGCCAGCAGCTCGCCACAGGTACGGAACACTGAAGCTTTCTTT

d_call: TRBD2
clone_size: few
j_call: TRBJ2-7
v_call: TRBV4-3
cdr3_aa: CASSQSPTSGRMIEQYF
cdr3_nt: TGCGCCAGCAGCCAAAGCCCCACTAGCGGGAGAATGATTGAGCAGTACTTC

d_call: TRBD1
clone_size: -
j_call: TRBJ2-1
v_call: TRBV5-4
cdr3_aa: CASSHYRGEAYNEQFF
cdr3_nt: TGTGCCAGCAGCCACTACAGGGGGGAGGCCTACAATGAGCAGTTCTTC

d_call: -
clone_size: -
j_call: TRBJ2-4
v_call: TRBV28
cdr3_aa: CASSPRTGLAKNIQYF
cdr3_nt: TGTGCCAGCAGCCCCCGAACAGGGCTAGCCAAAAACATTCAGTACTTC

d_call: -
clone_size: -
j_call: TRBJ1-2
v_call: TRBV28
cdr3_aa: CASSSRRYGYTF
cdr3_nt: TGTGCCAGCAGTTCCCGAAGGTATGGCTACACCTTC

d_call: -
clone_size: -
j_call: TRBJ2-3
v_call: TRBV5-1
cdr3_aa: CASSSRTDNTDTQYF
cdr3_nt: TGCGCCAGCAGCTCAAGGACAGATAACACAGATACGCAGTATTTT

d_call: -
clone_size: -
j_call: TRBJ2-7
v_call: TRBV29-1
cdr3_aa: CSVPSRAGEQYF
cdr3_nt: TGCAGCGTCCCATCCAGGGCGGGCGAGCAGTACTTC